This paragraph reports one T cell receptor beta chain. The antigen is undetermined. Germline assignment: CDR1 WNHNN and CDR2 SYGVQD (reference sequence). V gave up 6 bases and J gave up 0 bases, with 21 bases separating them. This CDR3 region has 18 residues. The study ran its PCR with 60 Vbeta and 13 Jbeta primers. TCRdb keeps only in-frame clones here, not all; method: immunoSEQ multiplex PCR. This sample carries 90,000 to 110,000 clones, under 80% of them seen once, and the ten largest clones take about 8.6%. The source of the sample is a study of cytomegalovirus exposure and HLA in healthy donors. Study-wide context: Unique TCR beta sequences numbering some 110 million came from 150 million to 200 million T cells in an earlier analysis. Overall study findings and caveats: One later analysis reportedly identified an Asian-associated ancestry cluster that showed fewer N-insertions than the approximately 710-donor mean. Researchers had no immune exposure information except CMV serostatus available. Researchers reported that a few CMV-associated chains were confirmed in vitro as CMV antigen-specific.

Sequenced material: PBMCs. The TCR originated in a woman aged 40 to 50 in good health and CMV-seropositive. This chain connects TRBV10-1 to TRBJ2-4; weak D call: TRBD2 (5 bases). CDR3 loop: CASSKGLVLWVAKNIQYF. In DNA form, the CDR3 reads TGCGCCAGCAGCAAAGGACTGGTATTGTGGGTAGCCAAAAACATTCAGTACTTC.